This T cell receptor beta chain was identified during a study of T-cell memory formation after mild COVID-19. The study's findings and limits: Day 37-peaking second-wave clones had unconfirmed SARS-CoV-2 specificity. Memory cells collected pre-infection included some clones that later responded, suggesting cross-reactive memory joined. CD4+ clones that contracted lay mainly in CM and EM; CD8+ ones lay in EMRA.

On this clonotype: The antigen is undetermined.

Employing constant-segment primers, 5'RACE generated TCR alpha and TCR beta cDNA libraries bearing sample barcodes and UMIs. TCRdb re-derived calls from the 5' RACE reads in MiXCR, one entry per CDR3 protein. The sample shows under 450,000 distinct CDR3 sequences, around a quarter of them seen only once. This CDR3 is built from 15 residues. V was shortened by 6 bases and J by 3 bases, with 15 bases between the two germline ends. CDR1 is MDHEN and CDR2 is SYDVKM in the germline V gene. The chain recombines TRBV28 with TRBJ2-1; perhaps TRBD2 as D (6 bases). This clonotype originated in an adult woman who had mild COVID-19 (a few samples of this study predate the infection). Cell type and time point are not known. The sequenced material came from PBMCs or a T cell subset sorted from them (not recorded which). The CDR3 sequence is CASSPWRAGYNEQFF. The CDR3 region has the DNA TGTGCCAGCAGCCCCTGGAGGGCGGGCTACAATGAGCAGTTCTTC.